The clone carrying this T cell receptor (beta chain) occurred a few times. What it binds is unknown. The CDR3 has 13 residues. Trimming shortened V by 3 bases and J by 6 bases, and 8 bases separated the two germline ends. Per germline, CDR1 SGHAT and CDR2 FQNNGV. This specimen belongs to a study of T cells after yellow fever vaccination. General study findings and limits: Most primary-vaccination clones reappeared after the booster (about 95% CD4, 88% CD8). On re-exposure, the response was weaker but peaked faster, at day 5 versus 15.

Template switching with 5'RACE generated the TCR cDNA and added a universal primer site and UMIs. MiXCR, applied by TCRdb to the 5' RACE reads, yields one record per CDR3 protein. This table holds roughly 120,000 distinct CDR3 sequences, under 8.5% found once. The V gene is TRBV11-2, the J gene TRBJ2-2; D perhaps matches TRBD1 (6 bases). The specimen comprised CD4+ T cells sorted from PBMCs, sampled 10 to 11 days after the first yellow fever vaccination. This TCR derives from a man between 18 and 35 years old who received the YFV17D yellow fever vaccine. Here the CDR3 reads CASSFSGAGELFF. The CDR3, as DNA: TGTGCCAGCAGCTTCTCAGGGGCCGGGGAGCTGTTTTTT.